The present T cell receptor (beta chain) was sequenced within a study of T cell changes during pregnancy in multiple sclerosis. The repertoire was sequenced with immunoSEQ multiplex PCR; TCRdb's copy has only in-frame clones and lacks some. The sample has 85,000 to 130,000 clones, approximately 94% seen once. There are 16 residues in the CDR3. Germline values: CDR1 MNHNY, CDR2 SVGAGI (reference sequence). V lost 4 bases, J lost 2 bases, and 15 bases lay in between. The sequence was collected from a female donor with multiple sclerosis, enrolled in a pregnancy study. The starting material was peripheral blood, obtained in the second trimester of pregnancy. The chain links TRBV6-6 to TRBJ1-3; D is unresolved. This CDR3 is CASSSTKGGPGNTIYF. The CDR3 coding sequence is TGTGCCAGCAGTTCCACAAAAGGAGGACCTGGAAACACCATATATTTT.